The present TCR beta chain was sequenced within a study of neurological immune-mediated disorders. Study overall: The roughly 35 patients with multiple sclerosis comprised about 31 relapsing-remitting cases and 3 secondary progressive cases. Whole-study findings and limits: The phylogenetic placement of 18 of 34 multiple sclerosis patients' repertoires in one related-CDR3 cluster constitutes a possible signature. The study found the most TCR clonal expansion in HTLV-1-associated myelopathy and the least in multiple sclerosis, below healthy controls.

This clonotype has ten or more counts. The antigen is not known. Synthesis of cDNA was performed by 5'RACE using 10-nucleotide random UMIs. MiXCR, applied by TCRdb to the 5' RACE reads, yields one record per CDR3 protein. This sample has tens of thousands of distinct CDR3 sequences, with 2.5% to 3% found just once. The CDR3 contains 14 residues. With 5 bases removed from V and 4 bases from J, the gap between germline ends came to 15 bases. Germline loops: CDR1 SEHNR, CDR2 FQNEAQ (reference sequence). Sequenced material: PBMCs. The sequence derives from a woman in her thirties with multiple sclerosis. The chain combines TRBV7-9 with TRBJ2-7; D might be TRBD2 (6 bases). CDR3 loop: CASSPVGTLYEQYF. The CDR3 region has the DNA TGTGCCAGCAGCCCAGTAGGGACTTTGTACGAGCAGTACTTC.